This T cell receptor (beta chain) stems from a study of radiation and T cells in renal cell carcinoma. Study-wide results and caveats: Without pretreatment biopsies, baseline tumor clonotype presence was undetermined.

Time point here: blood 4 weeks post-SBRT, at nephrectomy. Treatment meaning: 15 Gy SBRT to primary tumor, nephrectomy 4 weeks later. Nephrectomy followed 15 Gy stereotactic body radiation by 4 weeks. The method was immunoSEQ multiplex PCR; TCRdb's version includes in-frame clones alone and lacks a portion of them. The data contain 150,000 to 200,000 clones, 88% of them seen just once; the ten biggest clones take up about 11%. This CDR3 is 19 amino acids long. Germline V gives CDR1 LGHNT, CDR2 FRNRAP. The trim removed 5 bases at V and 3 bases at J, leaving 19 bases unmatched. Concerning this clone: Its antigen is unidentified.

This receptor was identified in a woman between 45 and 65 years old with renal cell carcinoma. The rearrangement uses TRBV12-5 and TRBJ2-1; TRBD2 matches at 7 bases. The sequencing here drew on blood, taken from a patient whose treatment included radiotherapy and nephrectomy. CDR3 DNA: TGTGCTAGTGGTACAACCCCCCCTAGACGGGGGGAGATCTACAATGAGCAGTTCTTC. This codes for CASGTTPPRRGEIYNEQFF.